Given below is one T cell receptor beta chain in context. It lacks a known antigen. It has no much larger one-base neighbor in the sample; base qualities were not kept. The collaborating institutions used their own protocols to collect whole blood in K2EDTA tubes. Collaborator samples were shipped for TCRbeta analysis as frozen whole blood, isolated PBMCs, or DNA extracted from either sample type. V and J are trimmed by 0 bases and 4 bases, and the gene matches miss 3 bases of the junction. As encoded in the germline V gene, CDR1 is KGHDR while CDR2 is SFDVKD. From cysteine to phenylalanine, the CDR3 is 16 amino acids long. The entry retains the CDR3 DNA only, 48 bases that are in frame from base 1. TCRbeta CDR3 regions were amplified from genomic DNA using the immunoSEQ Assay, a bias-controlled multiplex PCR. Per the source publication's procedure: Nucleated cell counts per sample were estimated from amplification of reference gene primers within the assay. To quantify the absolute abundance of each unique TCRbeta CDR3 rearrangement, sequence reads were collapsed and filtered. For each sample, productive Simpson clonality was calculated as the square root of Simpson's diversity index across productive rearrangements. This immuneACCESS table, as held by TCRdb, lists in-frame sequences with V and J called but not all clones. Of the missing ones, under half trace to an unresolved V gene in checked studies; the others have no known cause. The D gene and trimming were derived from the DNA, and the V and J assignments and clone size from that table. This sample is represented by 220,000 or so clones; about four fifths of them were singletons. The ten most abundant clones make up around 3.3% of the sample.

The data derive from a study of blood T cell repertoires in COVID-19 (dated by TCRdb to the early 2020s). Regarding the complete study: Samples covering the acute and convalescent phases of COVID-19 were provided by collaborators in the United States, Italy and Spain. The prospective study material was composed of cDNA or gDNA derived from T cells, B-cell-depleted T cells, or PBMCs. Subjects who had been exposed to COVID-19, were actively infected with it, or had recovered from it provided the deeply sampled blood TCRbeta repertoires that made up the dataset. The repertoires were released in a freely available public database intended as a resource for research on the immune response to SARS-CoV-2. Samples were obtained from the ongoing ImmuneRACE study (first 160 participants) and from about 1,300 subjects provided by 6 global collaborators. A de-identified subject ID, COVID-19 status, age in years and sex were almost always included in the sample metadata. Where available, HLA class I and class II types were obtained from metadata supplied by the sample provider rather than from assay-based typing.

General findings and caveats noted by the study authors: How much clinical and demographic metadata was included differed by source and by participant, and the metadata was provided uncurated.

Recombination linked TRBV24-1 to TRBJ2-2; TRBD1 aligns with 8 central bases. Sequencing used peripheral blood. The clonotype was recovered from a woman of 80 years or more with acute or convalescent COVID-19. The CDR3 protein sequence reads: CATSDLRTGTTGELFF. The bases read TGTGCCACCAGTGATTTGAGGACAGGGACCACCGGGGAGCTGTTTTTT.